Each of the 9 T cell receptor beta chains below was sequenced from the same sample in a study of blood T cells in healthy people across ages. A sample-barcoded 5' primer and a J-beta primer mix were used in a second PCR of roughly 7 to 11 cycles. TCRdb re-derived calls from the 5' RACE reads in MiXCR, one entry per CDR3 protein. The sample contains 1 million or so distinct CDR3 sequences, roughly 24% of which appear only once. Separately, the same data were catalogued under a study of T cells of mothers and their children.

Sequenced: blood. The receptors come from a girl aged 2-10 years in good health.

A few counts support this clonotype. V gene TRBV12-3 or TRBV12-4 combines with J gene TRBJ2-5, with D possibly being TRBD1 or TRBD2 (9 bases each). The assigned J gene may be wrong: the sequence end matches TRBJ2-1 better. The CDR3 is made up of 14 amino acids. The CDR3 region is CASSGTGLAGEQFF. The CDR3 bases are TGTGCCAGCAGTGGGACAGGGCTAGCGGGAGAGCAGTTCTTC.

This clonotype was seen more than once but under ten times. The chain joins TRBV5-1 to TRBJ1-4, with unresolved D. This CDR3 spans 15 amino acids. Deletions cut 0 bases from V and 7 bases from J, with 13 bases between. CDR1 and CDR2 (germline): SGHRS, YFSETQ. The CDR3 loop reads CASSLVPGPAEKLFF. CDR3 sequence (DNA): TGCGCCAGCAGCTTGGTTCCCGGACCCGCTGAAAAACTGTTTTTT.

The V gene is TRBV6-6, the J gene TRBJ2-4, with D unclear. CDR1 and CDR2 from the germline V gene are MNHNY and SVGAGI (reference sequence). Trimming cost V 7 bases and J 6 bases, with 7 bases left between them. This CDR3 is built from 11 residues. CDR3 amino acids: CASKEINIQYF. The CDR3 nucleotides are TGTGCCAGCAAGGAGATAAACATTCAGTACTTC.

This clonotype has more than one count but fewer than ten. The rearrangement links TRBV20-1 to TRBJ1-2; tentative D call: TRBD1 (5 bases). Trimming cost V 1 base and J 0 bases, with 6 bases left between them. Germline CDR1 is DFQATT and CDR2 is SNEGSKA (reference sequence). The CDR3 has 13 residues. This CDR3 is CSARGTTNYGYTF. CDR3 DNA sequence: TGCAGTGCTAGAGGGACAACTAACTATGGCTACACCTTC.

This clonotype was picked up a small number of times. The rearrangement uses TRBV12-3 or TRBV12-4 and TRBJ1-4; TRBD1 matches 12 bases. The CDR3 loop spans 15 amino acids. Losses at the gene ends were 5 bases for V and 8 bases for J; bases not matched to a gene: 6. The CDR3 nucleotides are TGTGCCAGCAGTCCCCGGGACAGGGGGCGAGAAAAACTGTTTTTT. Residues: CASSPRDRGREKLFF.

The rearrangement links TRBV3-1 to TRBJ1-2, with no clear D. V dropped 4 bases and J dropped 4 bases, with 13 bases sitting between them. Germline assignment: CDR1 LGHDT and CDR2 YNNKEL (reference sequence). This CDR3 is built from 14 residues. CDR3 DNA sequence: TGTGCCAGCAGCCCACCAGACGAGCTCTATGGCTACACCTTC. Translated: CASSPPDELYGYTF.

This clonotype was found many times. The gene calls are TRBV7-3 and TRBJ2-3; 9 nucleotides agree with TRBD2. CDR3 length: 15 residues. Germline V CDR1 and CDR2: SGHTA, FQGTGA. Germline trimming cut 2 bases from V and 5 bases from J; bases unmatched to any gene: 5. The CDR3 region is CASSLSSGGIDTQYF. CDR3 bases: TGTGCCAGCAGCTTATCCAGCGGGGGGATAGATACGCAGTATTTT.

The chain employs TRBV29-1 and TRBJ1-4, with D hard to call. The CDR3 sequence is 12 residues long. V shed 4 bases and J shed 5 bases, with 8 bases lying between them. The germline V gene encodes CDR1 SQVTM and CDR2 ANQGSEA. As DNA, the CDR3 is TGCAGCGTTGTAGGGTTAAATGAAAAACTGTTTTTT. Protein sequence: CSVVGLNEKLFF.

This sequence joins TRBV29-1 and TRBJ2-3; 8 nucleotides align to TRBD2. CDR3 length: 13 amino acids. CDR1 and CDR2 (germline): SQVTM, ANQGSEA. Trimming cost V 8 bases and J 1 base; bases outside gene matches: 5. CDR3 coding DNA: TGCAGCACCCGGGGGGGAGGCACAGATACGCAGTATTTT. Its protein is CSTRGGGTDTQYF.